This TCR beta chain was captured by sequencing in a study of blood T cell repertoires in COVID-19. About the study: Nucleic acid was either cDNA or gDNA, and it came from T cells, B-cell-depleted T cells, or PBMCs.

Enrolled through a virtual design, the participants were between about 18 and 100 years of age and came from about two dozen US areas. Clinical histories supplied by participants themselves formed the basis of cohort assignment. As handled by the study authors: Using reference gene primer amplification, nucleated cell counts were estimated. The repertoire was sequenced with immunoSEQ multiplex PCR; TCRdb's copy has only in-frame clones and lacks some. The D gene and trimming were derived from the DNA, and the V and J assignments and clone size from that table. The sample shows more than 450,000 clones, roughly 90% of them seen only once. Germline CDR1 and CDR2: SGHVS and FNYEAQ. V was cut by 0 bases and J by 0 bases, with 12 bases left in between. The CDR3 spans 17 residues.

J is TRBJ1-3 and V is TRBV7-6, with D unresolved. Source material: PBMCs or T cells enriched from blood (not recorded which). The receptor was derived from a woman aged 18 to 35 who had recovered from COVID-19. DNA for the CDR3: TGTGCCAGCAGCTTAGCTAGCCAGCCTGACTCTGGAAACACCATATATTTT. Amino acids: CASSLASQPDSGNTIYF.